Included here is one TCR beta chain sequence, with context. These data belong to a study of blood T cell repertoires in COVID-19. Some clones are missing from TCRdb's copy, which holds only in-frame ones; the method was immunoSEQ multiplex PCR. This sample has 360,000 or so clones, with approximately 89% found just once. The germline CDR1 and CDR2 sequences are SGHRS and YFSETQ. Trimming shortened V by 1 base and J by 0 bases, and 9 bases separated the two germline ends. CDR3 length equals 15 residues. Seattle cases were enrolled at active infection and followed longitudinally. The sample was peripheral blood. This sequence was found in a woman aged 55-69 years with COVID-19, enrolled during active disease. This chain uses TRBV5-1 with TRBJ2-3; a possible D gene is TRBD1 (5 bases). As DNA, the CDR3 is TGCGCCAGCAGCTTGACGGCAGGGAGCACAGATACGCAGTATTTT. It codes for CASSLTAGSTDTQYF. Based on the CDR3 plus reference TRBV5-1 and TRBJ2-3, the full variable domain is KAGVTQTPRYLIKTRGQQVTLSCSPISGHRSVSWYQQTPGQGLQFLFEYFSETQRNKGNFPGRFSGRQFSNSRSEMNVSTLELGDSALYLCASSLTAGSTDTQYFGPGTRLTVL.